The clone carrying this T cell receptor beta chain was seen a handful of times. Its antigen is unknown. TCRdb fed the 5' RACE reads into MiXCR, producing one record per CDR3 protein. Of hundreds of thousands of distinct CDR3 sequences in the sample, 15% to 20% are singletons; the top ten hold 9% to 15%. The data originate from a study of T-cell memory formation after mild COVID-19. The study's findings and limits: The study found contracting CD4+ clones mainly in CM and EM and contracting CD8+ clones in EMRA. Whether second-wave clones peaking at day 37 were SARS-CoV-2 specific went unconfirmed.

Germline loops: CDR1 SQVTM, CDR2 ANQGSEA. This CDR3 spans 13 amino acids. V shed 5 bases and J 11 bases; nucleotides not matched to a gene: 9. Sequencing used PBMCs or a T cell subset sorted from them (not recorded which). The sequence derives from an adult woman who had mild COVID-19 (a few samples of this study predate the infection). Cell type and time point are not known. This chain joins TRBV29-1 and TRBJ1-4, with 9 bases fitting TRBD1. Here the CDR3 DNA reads TGCAGCGTTTCCGTGGGGGACAGGGACAAACTGTTTTTT. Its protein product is CSVSVGDRDKLFF.